This passage covers 13 T cell receptor beta chains from one sample sequenced in a study of OX40 agonist ivuxolimab in advanced cancers. Only in-frame clones appear in the TCRdb table, and some are missing; sequencing was by immunoSEQ multiplex PCR. The data show fewer than 80,000 clones, approximately 83% seen once. The sample here was CD4+ or CD8+ T cells sorted from blood, taken in a trial of the OX40 agonist ivuxolimab. Source of these receptors: an adult with an advanced solid tumor such as melanoma, head and neck, liver or kidney cancer.

The rearrangement uses TRBV5-1 and TRBJ2-6; D gene unclear. Germline V gene data show CDR1 as SGHRS and CDR2 as YFSETQ. The CDR3 is 14 residues long. V lost 0 bases and J lost 12, with 13 bases in between. The CDR3 protein is CASSLGQTLSVLTF. CDR3 coding DNA: TGCGCCAGCAGCTTGGGCCAGACTCTAAGCGTCCTGACTTTC.

This sequence joins TRBV15 and TRBJ1-5; D gene unclear. Germline assignment: CDR1 LNHNV and CDR2 YYDKDF (reference sequence). Between the trimmed V and J ends, which lost 4 bases and 3 bases, there was a span of 13 bases. This CDR3 is 15 amino acids long. The CDR3 bases are TGTGCCACCAGCATTAATTCGGAGATCAATCAGCCCCAGCATTTT. Protein sequence: CATSINSEINQPQHF.

The V call is TRBV6-1, the J call TRBJ2-1, with D hard to call. Per germline, CDR1 MNHNS and CDR2 SASEGT. V was trimmed by 6 bases and J by 10 bases, leaving 10 bases between them. The CDR3 contains 11 residues. The CDR3 DNA sequence: TGTGCCAGCAGCATGGGGTGGGAGCAGTTCTTC. Protein product: CASSMGWEQFF.

This clone has only one observation. The chain joins TRBV30 to TRBJ2-5, with 7 bases lining up with TRBD1. CDR1 GTSNPN and CDR2 SVGIG come from the germline V gene (reference sequence). Germline trimming cut 5 bases from V and 3 bases from J; bases unmatched to any gene: 6. The CDR3 consists of 13 residues. The CDR3 sequence: CAWAGTAKETQYF. The CDR3 DNA follows: TGTGCCTGGGCAGGGACAGCAAAAGAGACCCAGTACTTC.

V gene TRBV2 combines with J gene TRBJ1-3; 8 bases map to TRBD1. The V segment lost 5 bases and the J segment 4 bases; nucleotides outside the gene matches: 7. There are 15 residues in the CDR3. Germline CDR1 is SNHLY and CDR2 is FYNNEI. The CDR3 sequence: CASSSGQGAGNTIYF. The CDR3 coding sequence is TGTGCCAGCAGTTCAGGACAGGGAGCGGGAAACACCATATATTTT. The whole variable domain, remainder taken from reference TRBV2 and TRBJ1-3, is EPEVTQTPSHQVTQMGQEVILRCVPISNHLYFYWYRQILGQKVEFLVSFYNNEISEKSEIFDDQFSVERPDGSNFTLKIRSTKLEDSAMYFCASSSGQGAGNTIYFGEGSWLTVV.

V usage is TRBV19 and J usage is TRBJ2-5; weak D call: TRBD1 (5 bases). Germline V CDR1 and CDR2: LNHDA, SQIVND (reference sequence). CDR3 length: 15 residues. V lost 0 bases, J lost 11 bases, and 19 bases lay in between. The DNA of the CDR3 is TGTGCCAGTAGTATAGACGACAGATTAGCTGAAGAGCAGTACTTC. Translating gives CASSIDDRLAEEQYF. Based on the CDR3 plus reference TRBV19 and TRBJ2-5, the full variable domain is DGGITQSPKYLFRKEGQNVTLSCEQNLNHDAMYWYRQDPGQGLRLIYYSQIVNDFQKGDIAEGYSVSREKKESFPLTVTSAQKNPTAFYLCASSIDDRLAEEQYFGPGTRLLVL.

CDR3 nucleotides: TGCGCCAGCAGCTTGGCTAGGCTTCCCTCCTACGAGCAGTACTTC. It specifies CASSLARLPSYEQYF. The V call is TRBV5-1, the J call TRBJ2-7, with D unclear. The V and J ends lost 0 bases and 0 bases respectively, with 10 bases between them. This CDR3 is built from 15 residues. CDR1 is SGHRS, CDR2 YFSETQ, per germline.

The chain carries TRBV13 and TRBJ2-7, with 8 bases fitting TRBD1. V lost 5 bases and J lost 3; bases outside the gene matches: 3. This CDR3 contains 13 residues. The germline V gene encodes CDR1 PRHDT and CDR2 FYEKMQ (reference sequence). The CDR3 DNA reads as TGTGCCAGCAGCCCAGGACAGGGCTACGAGCAGTACTTC. It specifies CASSPGQGYEQYF.

This rearrangement joins TRBV9 to TRBJ2-4; D is unresolved. Germline V gene sequence: CDR1 SGDLS, CDR2 YYNGEE. The V gene lost 0 bases and the J gene lost 1 base, with 11 bases spanning the gap. The CDR3 is 16 residues long. CDR3 protein: CASSVGDAEAKNIQYF. Written as DNA, the CDR3 is TGTGCCAGCAGCGTAGGAGACGCGGAGGCCAAAAACATTCAGTACTTC.

The V gene is TRBV6-5, the J gene TRBJ2-7, with 7 bases aligning to TRBD1. The V gene end was trimmed by 6 bases and the J gene end by 6 bases; junction bases not matched to a gene: 11. Germline assignment: CDR1 MNHEY and CDR2 SVGAGI. This CDR3 has 14 residues. The CDR3 nucleotides read TGTGCCAGCAGCTATAGTGACAGGGATGGCGAGCAGTACTTC. Protein product: CASSYSDRDGEQYF.

This clone was found once. V usage is TRBV7-2 and J usage is TRBJ2-1; D not resolved. CDR1 SGHTA and CDR2 FQGNSA come from the germline V gene. Trimming took 0 bases from V and 4 from J, leaving 10 bases between them. The CDR3 contains 15 residues. CDR3 bases: TGTGCCAGCAGCTTAGCGATAGGGCCTTACAATGAGCAGTTCTTC. This sequence encodes CASSLAIGPYNEQFF.

V usage is TRBV6-6 and J usage is TRBJ2-2; maybe TRBD1 (5 bases). Trimming stripped 6 bases from V and 4 bases from J, with 12 bases between. The CDR3 extends over 14 amino acids. Germline CDR1 reads MNHNY; CDR2 reads SVGAGI (reference sequence). The CDR3 loop is CASRTDSPTGELFF. The CDR3, as DNA: TGTGCCAGCAGAACAGACAGCCCCACCGGGGAGCTGTTTTTT.

This clone was counted once. The V and J genes are TRBV7-9 and TRBJ1-1, with TRBD1 identical over 10 bases. CDR3 length equals 15 residues. The germline V gene has CDR1 SEHNR and CDR2 FQNEAQ (reference sequence). The ends lost 5 bases at V and 5 bases at J; junction bases unmatched: 8. The chain's CDR3 is CASSHDWTGGTEAFF. In nucleotides, the CDR3 is TGTGCCAGCAGCCACGACTGGACAGGGGGAACTGAAGCTTTCTTT. Combining the CDR3 with reference TRBV7-9 and TRBJ1-1 gives the whole variable domain DTGVSQNPRHKITKRGQNVTFRCDPISEHNRLYWYRQTLGQGPEFLTYFQNEAQLEKSRLLSDRFSAERPKGSFSTLEIQRTEQGDSAMYLCASSHDWTGGTEAFFGQGTRLTVV.